The entry below describes one TCR beta chain. This entry is derived from a study of blood T cells in healthy people across ages. Study background: When template switching was applied, about one barcoded beta molecule was captured per two T cells.

Next came a second PCR, run for about 6 to 12 cycles, which used a sample-barcoded 5' primer along with a J-beta primer mix. TCRdb reanalysed the 5' RACE reads using MiXCR and keeps one entry per CDR3 protein. The sample holds over 700,000 distinct CDR3 sequences, approximately 53% seen once. The V gene's germline CDR1 is DFQATT and CDR2 SNEGSKA (reference sequence). The CDR3 consists of 14 residues. The ends lost 2 bases at V and 7 bases at J; junction bases unmatched: 5. Sample: blood. This receptor was obtained from a man older than 75 in good health. The chain employs TRBV20-1 and TRBJ2-1; 10 positions agree with TRBD2. The CDR3 protein is CSARQAGGKNEQFF. The DNA of the CDR3 is TGCAGTGCTAGACAAGCGGGAGGGAAGAATGAGCAGTTCTTC.